The clone carrying this T cell receptor beta chain appeared many times. Its antigen is unidentified. The V end was cut by 6 bases, the J end by 2 bases, with 10 bases between. The CDR3 contains 14 residues. Per germline, CDR1 ENHRY and CDR2 SYGVKD. Researchers built TCR beta libraries using quantitative 5'-RACE with molecular barcodes. TCRdb processed the 5' RACE reads anew with MiXCR; each CDR3 protein has one entry. The table includes over 200,000 distinct CDR3 sequences, approximately 16% detected once. The data were obtained in a study of CD8 T cells in ankylosing spondylitis. Findings of the study overall: With a CD8+ phenotype, disease-linked clones were relatively rare in peripheral blood. Made up of 7 to 9 highly homologous variants, a TCR beta motif appeared characteristic of ankylosing spondylitis blood. Matched synovial fluid from ankylosing spondylitis patients was reported to be enriched for disease-linked clones.

The sequence was obtained from a male donor with ankylosing spondylitis. The chain recombines TRBV10-3 with TRBJ2-2; D ambiguous. Material: blood, either unsorted or a sorted T cell fraction (not recorded which). CDR3 nucleotides: TGTGCCATCAGCGCCACACTCAACACCGGGGAGCTGTTTTTT. Translation gives CAISATLNTGELFF.